This TCR beta chain was recorded in a study of T cell responses to AZD1222 COVID-19 vaccine. Study-wide findings and caveats: Clonal diversity was possibly underestimated; the donors were predominantly white British and more often female.

The protocol was immunoSEQ multiplex PCR, while the TCRdb copy is restricted to in-frame clones and leaves out a portion. This table has about 120,000 clones, 88% appearing once. On this clone: The antigen is unknown.

The specimen comprised peripheral blood, sampled on day 0 of AZD1222 vaccination. This TCR derives from an adult in good health.

CDR3: CASSSDSSGNTIYF. In DNA, the CDR3 is TGTGCCAGCAGCTCGGACAGTTCTGGAAACACCATATATTTT. The chain couples TRBV7-9 to TRBJ1-3; maybe TRBD1 (6 bases). The CDR3 totals 14 residues. V gave up 4 bases and J gave up 1 base, with 8 bases separating them. Germline values: CDR1 SEHNR, CDR2 FQNEAQ (reference sequence). The full variable domain, in which reference TRBV7-9 and TRBJ1-3 provide the parts outside the CDR3, is DTGVSQNPRHKITKRGQNVTFRCDPISEHNRLYWYRQTLGQGPEFLTYFQNEAQLEKSRLLSDRFSAERPKGSFSTLEIQRTEQGDSAMYLCASSSDSSGNTIYFGEGSWLTVV.